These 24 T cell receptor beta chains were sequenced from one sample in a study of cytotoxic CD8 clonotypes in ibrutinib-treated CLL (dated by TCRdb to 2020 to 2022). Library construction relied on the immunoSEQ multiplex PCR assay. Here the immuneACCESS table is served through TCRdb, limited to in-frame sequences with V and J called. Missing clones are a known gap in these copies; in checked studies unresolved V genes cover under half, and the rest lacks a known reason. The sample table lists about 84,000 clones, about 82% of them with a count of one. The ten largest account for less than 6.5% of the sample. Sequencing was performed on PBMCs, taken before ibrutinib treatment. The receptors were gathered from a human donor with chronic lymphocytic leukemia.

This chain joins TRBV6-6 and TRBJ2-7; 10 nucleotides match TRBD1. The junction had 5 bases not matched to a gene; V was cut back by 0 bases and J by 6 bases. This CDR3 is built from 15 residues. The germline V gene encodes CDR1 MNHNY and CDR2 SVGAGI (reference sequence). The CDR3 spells CASSYSGTGASEQYF. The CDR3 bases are TGTGCCAGCAGTTACTCCGGGACAGGGGCTTCCGAGCAGTACTTC.

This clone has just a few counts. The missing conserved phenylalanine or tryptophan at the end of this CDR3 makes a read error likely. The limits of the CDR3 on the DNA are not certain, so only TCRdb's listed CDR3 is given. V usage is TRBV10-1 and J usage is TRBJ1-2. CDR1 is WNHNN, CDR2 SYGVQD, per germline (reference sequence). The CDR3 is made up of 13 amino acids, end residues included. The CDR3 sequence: CASSDSPRWPRWS.

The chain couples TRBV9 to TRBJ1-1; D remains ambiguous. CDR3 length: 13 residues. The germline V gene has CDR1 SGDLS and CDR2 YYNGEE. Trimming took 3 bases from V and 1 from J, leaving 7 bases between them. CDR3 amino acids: CASSAEGNTEAFF. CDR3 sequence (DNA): TGTGCCAGCAGCGCGGAGGGGAACACTGAAGCTTTCTTT.

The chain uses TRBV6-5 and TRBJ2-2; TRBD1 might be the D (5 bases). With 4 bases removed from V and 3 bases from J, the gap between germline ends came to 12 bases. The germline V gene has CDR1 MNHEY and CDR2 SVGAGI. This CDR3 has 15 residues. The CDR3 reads CASSSRVVDTGELFF. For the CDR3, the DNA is TGTGCCAGCAGTTCCAGGGTAGTGGACACCGGGGAGCTGTTTTTT.

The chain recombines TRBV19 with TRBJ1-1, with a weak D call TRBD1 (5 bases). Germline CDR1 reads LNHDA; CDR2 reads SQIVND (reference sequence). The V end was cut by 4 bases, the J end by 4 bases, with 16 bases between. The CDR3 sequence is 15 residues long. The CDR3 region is CASSSQSGGSTEAFF. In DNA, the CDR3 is TGTGCCAGTAGTAGCCAATCCGGGGGATCCACTGAAGCTTTCTTT.

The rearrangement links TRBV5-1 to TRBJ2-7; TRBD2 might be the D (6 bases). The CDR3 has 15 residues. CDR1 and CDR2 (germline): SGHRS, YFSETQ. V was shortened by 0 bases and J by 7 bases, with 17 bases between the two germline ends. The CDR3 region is CASSLDGSGSGEQYF. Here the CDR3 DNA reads TGCGCCAGCAGCTTGGACGGTAGCGGCTCTGGGGAGCAGTACTTC.

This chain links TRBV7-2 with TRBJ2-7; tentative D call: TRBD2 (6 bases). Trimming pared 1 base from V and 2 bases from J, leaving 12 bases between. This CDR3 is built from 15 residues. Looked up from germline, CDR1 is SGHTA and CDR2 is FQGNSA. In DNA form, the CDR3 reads TGTGCCAGCAGCTTAGATGGGGAGGACCCCTACGAGCAGTACTTC. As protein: CASSLDGEDPYEQYF.

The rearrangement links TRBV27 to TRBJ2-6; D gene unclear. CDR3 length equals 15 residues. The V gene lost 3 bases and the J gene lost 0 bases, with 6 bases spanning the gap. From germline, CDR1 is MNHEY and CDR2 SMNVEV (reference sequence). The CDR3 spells CASSFRDSGANVLTF. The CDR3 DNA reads TGTGCCAGCAGTTTTAGGGACTCTGGGGCCAACGTCCTGACTTTC.

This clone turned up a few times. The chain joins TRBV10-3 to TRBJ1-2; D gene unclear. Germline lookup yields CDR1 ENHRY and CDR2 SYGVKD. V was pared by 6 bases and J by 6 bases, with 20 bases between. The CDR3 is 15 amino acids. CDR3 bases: TGTGCCATCAGAGGGAGTGGCTCGGAGATGGATGGCTACACCTTC. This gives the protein CAIRGSGSEMDGYTF.

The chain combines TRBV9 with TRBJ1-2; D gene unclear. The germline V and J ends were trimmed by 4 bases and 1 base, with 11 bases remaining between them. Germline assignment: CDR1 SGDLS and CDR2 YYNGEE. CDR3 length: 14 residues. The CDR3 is CASSLRTDNYGYTF. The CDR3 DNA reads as TGTGCCAGCAGCCTCCGGACGGATAACTATGGCTACACCTTC.

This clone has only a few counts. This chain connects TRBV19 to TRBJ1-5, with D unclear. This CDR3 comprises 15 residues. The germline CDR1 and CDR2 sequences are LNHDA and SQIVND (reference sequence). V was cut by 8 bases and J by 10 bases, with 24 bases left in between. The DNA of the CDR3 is TGTGCCAGTGCCGAGAGGTCAGCGGGGATAGGTCCCCAGCATTTT. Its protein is CASAERSAGIGPQHF. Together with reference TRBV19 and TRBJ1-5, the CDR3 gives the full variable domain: DGGITQSPKYLFRKEGQNVTLSCEQNLNHDAMYWYRQDPGQGLRLIYYSQIVNDFQKGDIAEGYSVSREKKESFPLTVTSAQKNPTAFYLCASAERSAGIGPQHFGDGTRLSIL.

The CDR3, as DNA: TGTGCCAGCAGCTTAGTCCAGAACACCGGGGAGCTGTTTTTT. Encoded protein: CASSLVQNTGELFF. V is TRBV11-3 and J is TRBJ2-2; no reliable D call. V lost 1 base and J lost 1, with 4 bases in between. The CDR3 covers 14 residues. Germline lookup yields CDR1 SGHNT and CDR2 YENEEA.

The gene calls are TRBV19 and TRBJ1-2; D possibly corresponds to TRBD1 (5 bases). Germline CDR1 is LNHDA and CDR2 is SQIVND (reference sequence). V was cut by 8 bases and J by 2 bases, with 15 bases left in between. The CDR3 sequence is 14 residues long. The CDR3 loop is CASQAGPINYGYTF. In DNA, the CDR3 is TGTGCCAGTCAGGCGGGACCTATAAACTATGGCTACACCTTC.

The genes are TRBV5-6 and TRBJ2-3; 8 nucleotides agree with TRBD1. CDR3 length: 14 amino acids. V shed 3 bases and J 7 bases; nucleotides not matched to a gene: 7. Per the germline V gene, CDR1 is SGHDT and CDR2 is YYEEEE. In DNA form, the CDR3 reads TGTGCCAGCAGCTGGGACAGGCTAGGCCATACGCAGTATTTT. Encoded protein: CASSWDRLGHTQYF.

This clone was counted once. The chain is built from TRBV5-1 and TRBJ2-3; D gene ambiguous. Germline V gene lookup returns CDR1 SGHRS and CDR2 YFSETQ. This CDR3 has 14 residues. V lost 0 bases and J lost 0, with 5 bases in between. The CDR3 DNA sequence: TGCGCCAGCAGCTTGGGGATTAGCACAGATACGCAGTATTTT. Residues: CASSLGISTDTQYF. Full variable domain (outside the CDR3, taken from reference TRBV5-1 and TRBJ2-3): KAGVTQTPRYLIKTRGQQVTLSCSPISGHRSVSWYQQTPGQGLQFLFEYFSETQRNKGNFPGRFSGRQFSNSRSEMNVSTLELGDSALYLCASSLGISTDTQYFGPGTRLTVL.

The CDR3 spells CSTLGGHSYEQYF. The DNA of the CDR3 is TGCAGCACACTCGGGGGACATTCTTACGAGCAGTACTTC. This chain connects TRBV29-1 to TRBJ2-7, with D perhaps matching TRBD1 or TRBD2 (6 bases each). The germline V gene has CDR1 SQVTM and CDR2 ANQGSEA. CDR3 length: 13 amino acids. Trimming cost V 8 bases and J 4 bases, with 18 bases left between them.

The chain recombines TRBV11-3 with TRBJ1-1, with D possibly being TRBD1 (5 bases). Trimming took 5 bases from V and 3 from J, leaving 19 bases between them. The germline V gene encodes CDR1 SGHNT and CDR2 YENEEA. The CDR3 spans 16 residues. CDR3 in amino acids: CASSPLRQFEDTEAFF. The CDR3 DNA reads TGTGCCAGCAGCCCCCTGAGACAGTTCGAGGACACTGAAGCTTTCTTT.

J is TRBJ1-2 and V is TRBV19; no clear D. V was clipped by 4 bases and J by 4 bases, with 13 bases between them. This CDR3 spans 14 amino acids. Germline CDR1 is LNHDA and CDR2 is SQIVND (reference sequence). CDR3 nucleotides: TGTGCCAGTAGTACGGGTAAAAATGGCTATGGCTACACCTTC. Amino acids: CASSTGKNGYGYTF.

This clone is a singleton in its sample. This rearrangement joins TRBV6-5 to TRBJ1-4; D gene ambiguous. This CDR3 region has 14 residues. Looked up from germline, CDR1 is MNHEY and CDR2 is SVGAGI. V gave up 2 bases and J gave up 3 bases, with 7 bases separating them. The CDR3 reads CASSYLPSNEKLFF. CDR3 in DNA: TGTGCCAGCAGTTACCTTCCTTCTAATGAAAAACTGTTTTTT.

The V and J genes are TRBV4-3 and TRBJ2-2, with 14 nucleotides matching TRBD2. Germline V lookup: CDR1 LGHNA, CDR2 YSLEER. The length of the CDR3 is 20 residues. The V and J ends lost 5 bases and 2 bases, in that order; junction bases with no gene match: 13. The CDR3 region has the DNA TGCGCCAGCAGCTCCTCCGGGACTAGCGGGAGTAGGGCCAACACCGGGGAGCTGTTTTTT. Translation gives CASSSSGTSGSRANTGELFF.

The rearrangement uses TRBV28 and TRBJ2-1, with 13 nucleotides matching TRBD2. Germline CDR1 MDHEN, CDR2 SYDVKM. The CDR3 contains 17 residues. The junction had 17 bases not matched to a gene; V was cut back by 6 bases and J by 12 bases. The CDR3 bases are TGTGCCAGCAGCACGCAACTAGCGGGAGGGAATTCGCGGGGGCAGTTCTTC. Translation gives CASSTQLAGGNSRGQFF.

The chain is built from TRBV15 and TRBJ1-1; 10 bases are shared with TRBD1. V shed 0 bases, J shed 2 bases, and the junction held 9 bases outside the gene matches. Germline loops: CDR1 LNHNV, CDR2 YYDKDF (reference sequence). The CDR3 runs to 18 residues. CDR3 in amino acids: CATSRDAAGTGDNTEAFF. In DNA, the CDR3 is TGTGCCACCAGCAGAGATGCCGCGGGGACAGGGGATAACACTGAAGCTTTCTTT.

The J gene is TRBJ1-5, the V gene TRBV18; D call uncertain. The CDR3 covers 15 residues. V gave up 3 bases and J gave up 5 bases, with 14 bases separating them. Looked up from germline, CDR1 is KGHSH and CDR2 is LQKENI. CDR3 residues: CASSPLGGLHQPQHF. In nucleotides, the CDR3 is TGTGCCAGCTCACCTCTGGGCGGACTCCATCAGCCCCAGCATTTT.

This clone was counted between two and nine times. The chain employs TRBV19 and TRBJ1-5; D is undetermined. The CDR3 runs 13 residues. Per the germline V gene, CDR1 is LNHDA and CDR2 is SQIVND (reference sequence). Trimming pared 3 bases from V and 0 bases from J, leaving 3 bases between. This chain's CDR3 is CASSMGSNQPQHF. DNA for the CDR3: TGTGCCAGTAGTATGGGTAGCAATCAGCCCCAGCATTTT.